This T cell receptor beta chain comes out of a study of CD8 T cells in Susac syndrome. TEMRA cells were FACS-enriched, while CD8+ and CD4+ T cells were negatively isolated. CDR1 KGHSH and CDR2 LQKENI come from the germline V gene. The CDR3 consists of 15 residues. V was pared by 2 bases and J by 0 bases, with 11 bases between. Random hexamers were used to reverse transcribe roughly 0.45 to 1 ug of RNA. Across 54 Vbeta and 13 Jbeta, TCR beta CDR3 was amplified with immunoSEQ multiplex PCR. In TCRdb, the immunoSEQ multiplex PCR reads were re-called with MiXCR into one record per CDR3 protein. The table shows 250,000 to 300,000 distinct CDR3 sequences, with around nine tenths occurring only once.

The V gene is TRBV18, the J gene TRBJ2-7; TRBD1 is a possible D gene (5 bases). Sequenced: CD8+ T cells from PBMCs. This sequence was found in a human donor with multiple sclerosis. The CDR3 DNA reads TGTGCCAGCTCACCAGAGAGGACATACTCCTACGAGCAGTACTTC. Translation gives CASSPERTYSYEQYF.